The following is a T cell receptor beta chain sequence with its context. Antigen unknown. At the DNA level, this CDR3 is encoded by other sequences in the same sample as well. The sample is drawn from a study of shared clonotypes between healthy human individuals. Researchers divided each subset's genomic DNA evenly across several immunoSEQ plates. Per the study methods: With immunoSEQ giving junction-only sequences and no quality scores, filtering differed. Clones were read by immunoSEQ multiplex PCR, and TCRdb kept only the in-frame ones, dropping some. That table supplies the V and J calls and clone size; D and trimming were determined from the DNA. The sample has 1.6 million or so clones, around 97% seen once. With 3 bases removed from V and 3 bases from J, the gap between germline ends came to 9 bases. CDR1 and CDR2 from the germline V gene are ENHRY and SYGVKD. There are 13 residues in the CDR3.

The study's findings and limits: Among donors, the sharing of clonotypes was expected to be influenced by sequencing depth.

V usage is TRBV10-3 and J usage is TRBJ2-7; D perhaps matches TRBD2 (5 bases). Sequencing was performed on naive CD4+ T cells sorted from blood. Documented subset: CD45RA+ positively selected. The TCR sequence derives from a man younger than 45 in good health. The CDR3 DNA sequence: TGTGCCATCAGTGACGGGGAACACTACGAGCAGTACTTC. It specifies CAISDGEHYEQYF.